The 7 T cell receptor beta chains below all came from one sample that was sequenced in a study of identical twins. One entry per CDR3 protein, called by TCRdb with MiXCR from the 5' RACE reads. This table has about 240,000 distinct CDR3 sequences, about 13% appearing once. This sample was also put to use in a study of yellow fever vaccine responses in identical twins.

The sequenced sample was memory (CD45RO+) T cells sorted from blood. The origin of the receptors is a woman between 18 and 29 years old in good health.

The chain links TRBV2 to TRBJ2-5; D might be TRBD1 or TRBD2, each matching 5 bases. Per germline, CDR1 SNHLY and CDR2 FYNNEI. The CDR3 is 15 residues long. Trimming stripped 6 bases from V and 4 bases from J, with 18 bases between. The DNA of the CDR3 is TGTGCCAGCAGCCCCCGGACGGGGACGAGAGAGACCCAGTACTTC. Protein sequence: CASSPRTGTRETQYF.

This clonotype appeared a few times. The genes are TRBV20-1 and TRBJ2-7, with TRBD1 matching over 11 bases. V lost 5 bases, J lost 6 bases, and 6 bases stayed unmatched. Germline assignment: CDR1 DFQATT and CDR2 SNEGSKA (reference sequence). This CDR3 contains 13 residues. The CDR3: CSAGPGQGVEQYF. The CDR3 DNA reads TGCAGTGCTGGACCGGGACAGGGGGTCGAGCAGTACTTC.

The V call is TRBV3-1, the J call TRBJ2-1, with 10 bases lining up with TRBD2. Trimming took 6 bases from V and 7 from J; bases not matched to a gene: 12. Germline V gene sequence: CDR1 LGHDT, CDR2 YNNKEL (reference sequence). The CDR3 is 16 amino acids. CDR3 sequence (DNA): TGTGCCAGCAGTCGAATAGCGGGGGGCCCTCGAAATGAGCAGTTCTTC. Translation: CASSRIAGGPRNEQFF.

This clonotype came up many times. The chain links TRBV12-3 or TRBV12-4 to TRBJ2-7; tentative D call: TRBD2 (6 bases). There are 14 residues in the CDR3. V shed 6 bases and J shed 2 bases, with 14 bases lying between them. CDR3 bases: TGTGCCAGCAGGCCCGGGGGACCTACCTACGAGCAGTACTTC. Protein product: CASRPGGPTYEQYF.

The chain employs TRBV7-2 and TRBJ2-1, with 11 bases that match TRBD2. Germline CDR1 SGHTA, CDR2 FQGNSA. V lost 3 bases to trimming and J lost 7 bases; unmatched junction nucleotides: 5. The CDR3 has 15 amino acids. CDR3 sequence: CASSFTSGSGNEQFF. In nucleotides, the CDR3 is TGTGCCAGCAGCTTCACTAGCGGGAGTGGAAATGAGCAGTTCTTC.

This clonotype was detected only a few times. V is TRBV21-1 and J is TRBJ2-4; the listed D gene, TRBD1, was not tested against the DNA. TRBV21-1 is a pseudogene locus. The CDR3 spans 15 residues. CDR3 residues: CASSKQGLAKNIQYF. The CDR3 DNA is TGTGCCAGCAGCAAACAGGGGTTGGCCAAAAACATTCAGTACTTC.

The chain combines TRBV5-6 with TRBJ2-5, with D possibly matching TRBD2 (5 bases). The CDR3 contains 20 residues. Germline values: CDR1 SGHDT, CDR2 YYEEEE. The V end lost 3 bases, the J end lost 5 bases, and 32 bases lay between the germline ends. CDR3 DNA: TGTGCCAGCAGCTACTGGGAAGGGCCGGATCGGGGTAACCGAGTCGAGACCCAGTACTTC. It encodes CASSYWEGPDRGNRVETQYF.